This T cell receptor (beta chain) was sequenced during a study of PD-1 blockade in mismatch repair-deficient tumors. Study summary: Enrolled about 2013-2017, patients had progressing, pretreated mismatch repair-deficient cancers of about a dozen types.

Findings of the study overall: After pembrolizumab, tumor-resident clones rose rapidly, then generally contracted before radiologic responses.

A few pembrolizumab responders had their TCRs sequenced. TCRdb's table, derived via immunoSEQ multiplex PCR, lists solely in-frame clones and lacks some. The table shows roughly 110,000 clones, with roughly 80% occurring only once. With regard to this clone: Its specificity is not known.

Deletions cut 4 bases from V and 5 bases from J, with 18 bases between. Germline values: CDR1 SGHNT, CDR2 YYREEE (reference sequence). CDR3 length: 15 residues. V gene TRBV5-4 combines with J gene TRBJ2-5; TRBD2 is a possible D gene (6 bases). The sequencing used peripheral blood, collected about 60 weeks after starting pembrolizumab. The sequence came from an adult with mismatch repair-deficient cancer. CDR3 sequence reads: CASSPENGRVETQYF. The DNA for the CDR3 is TGTGCCAGCAGCCCGGAGAACGGGAGAGTTGAGACCCAGTACTTC.